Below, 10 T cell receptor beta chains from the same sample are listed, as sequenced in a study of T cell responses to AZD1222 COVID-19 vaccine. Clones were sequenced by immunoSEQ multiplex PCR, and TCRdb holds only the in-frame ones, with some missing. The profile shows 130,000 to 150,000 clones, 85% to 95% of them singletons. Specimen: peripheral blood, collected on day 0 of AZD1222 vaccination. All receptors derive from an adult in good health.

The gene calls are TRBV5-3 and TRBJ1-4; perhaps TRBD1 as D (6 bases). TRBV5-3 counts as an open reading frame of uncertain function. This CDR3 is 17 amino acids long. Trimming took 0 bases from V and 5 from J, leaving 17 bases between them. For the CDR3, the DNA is TGTGCCAGAAGCTTGGTGGGCTCGGGCAGGGGAAATGAAAAACTGTTTTTT. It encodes CARSLVGSGRGNEKLFF.

The CDR3 is CASSQVKTGASTDTQYF. The CDR3 coding sequence is TGTGCCAGCAGCCAGGTAAAAACAGGGGCTAGCACAGATACGCAGTATTTT. The V call is TRBV4-2, the J call TRBJ2-3, with 7 bases that match TRBD1. Germline CDR1 is LGHNA and CDR2 is YNFKEQ. CDR3 length equals 17 residues. J gave up 0 bases and V 3 bases, and 9 bases lay outside the gene matches.

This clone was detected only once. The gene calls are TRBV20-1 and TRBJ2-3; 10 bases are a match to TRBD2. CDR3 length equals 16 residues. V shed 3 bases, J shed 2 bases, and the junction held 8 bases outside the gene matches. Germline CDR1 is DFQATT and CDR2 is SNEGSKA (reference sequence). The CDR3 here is CSASSSGGAATDTQYF. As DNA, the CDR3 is TGCAGTGCTAGTTCGAGCGGGGGGGCCGCCACAGATACGCAGTATTTT.

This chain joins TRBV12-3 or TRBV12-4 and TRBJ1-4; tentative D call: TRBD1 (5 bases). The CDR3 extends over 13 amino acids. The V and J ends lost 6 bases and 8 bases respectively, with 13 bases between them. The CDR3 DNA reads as TGTGCCAGCAGCCCGGGGGTCGAGGAAAAACTGTTTTTT. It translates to CASSPGVEEKLFF.

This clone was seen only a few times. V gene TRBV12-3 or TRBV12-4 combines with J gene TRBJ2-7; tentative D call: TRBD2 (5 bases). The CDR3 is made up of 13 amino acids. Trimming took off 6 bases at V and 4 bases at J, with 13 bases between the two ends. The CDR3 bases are TGTGCCAGCAGCCGCAGTCGGGGATACGAGCAGTACTTC. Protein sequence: CASSRSRGYEQYF.

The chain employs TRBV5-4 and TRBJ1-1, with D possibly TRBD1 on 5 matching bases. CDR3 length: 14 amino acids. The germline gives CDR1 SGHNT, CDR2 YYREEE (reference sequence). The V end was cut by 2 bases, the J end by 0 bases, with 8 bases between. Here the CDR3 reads CASSFQGVNTEAFF. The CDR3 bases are TGTGCCAGCAGCTTCCAAGGGGTGAACACTGAAGCTTTCTTT.

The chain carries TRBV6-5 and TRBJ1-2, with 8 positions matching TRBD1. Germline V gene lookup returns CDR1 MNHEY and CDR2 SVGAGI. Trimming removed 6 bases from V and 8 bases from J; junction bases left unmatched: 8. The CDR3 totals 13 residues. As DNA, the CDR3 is TGTGCCAGCAGGGCCGACAGGGGACGGGGCTACACCTTC. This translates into CASRADRGRGYTF.

CDR3: CASSTLQGAPGYTF. DNA of the CDR3: TGTGCCAGCAGTACCCTACAGGGGGCGCCTGGCTACACCTTC. The chain has TRBV6-5 and TRBJ1-2; 9 nucleotides align to TRBD1. CDR1 and CDR2 from the germline V gene are MNHEY and SVGAGI. Trimming removed 5 bases from V and 7 bases from J; junction bases left unmatched: 8. This CDR3 spans 14 amino acids.

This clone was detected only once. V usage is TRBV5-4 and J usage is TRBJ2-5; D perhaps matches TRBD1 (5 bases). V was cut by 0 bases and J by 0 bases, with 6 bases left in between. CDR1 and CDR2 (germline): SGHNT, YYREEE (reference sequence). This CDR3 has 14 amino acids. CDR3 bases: TGTGCCAGCAGCTTGGGGGGCAACCAAGAGACCCAGTACTTC. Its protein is CASSLGGNQETQYF.

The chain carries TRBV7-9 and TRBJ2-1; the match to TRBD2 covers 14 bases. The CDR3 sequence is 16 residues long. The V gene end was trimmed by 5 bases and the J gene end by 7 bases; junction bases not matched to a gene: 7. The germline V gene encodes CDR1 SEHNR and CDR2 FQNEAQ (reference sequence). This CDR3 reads CASSMRTSGRTNEQFF. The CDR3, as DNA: TGTGCCAGCAGCATGAGGACTAGCGGGAGGACAAATGAGCAGTTCTTC.